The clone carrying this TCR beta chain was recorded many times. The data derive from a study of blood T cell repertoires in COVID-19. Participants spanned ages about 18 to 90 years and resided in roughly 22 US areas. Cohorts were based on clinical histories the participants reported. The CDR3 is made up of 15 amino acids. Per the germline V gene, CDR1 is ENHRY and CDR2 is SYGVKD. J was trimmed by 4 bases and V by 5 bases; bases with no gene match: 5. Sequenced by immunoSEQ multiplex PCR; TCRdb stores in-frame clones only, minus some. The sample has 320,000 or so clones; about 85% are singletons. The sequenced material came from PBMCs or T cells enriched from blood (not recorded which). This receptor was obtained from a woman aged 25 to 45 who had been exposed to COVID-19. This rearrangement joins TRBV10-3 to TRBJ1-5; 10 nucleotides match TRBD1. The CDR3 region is CAISPGQGFNQPQHF. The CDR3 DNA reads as TGTGCCATCAGTCCGGGACAGGGGTTTAATCAGCCCCAGCATTTT.